This TCR beta chain was observed in a study of cytomegalovirus exposure and HLA in healthy donors. Findings and caveats of the study: A later analysis found TCR association rates differed by HLA locus, highest for DRB1 and lowest for HLA-C. The authors later found most CMV-associated TCR beta chains appeared HLA-restricted. TRBV6-2, TRBV6-3 and some other V segments were unresolvable in 87-base-pair reads. Common viral pathogens (according to a later analysis) appeared linked to several of the most significant clusters.

On this clone itself: No antigen is known for it.

With 60 Vbeta and 13 Jbeta primers, the PCR was carried out. The table came from immunoSEQ multiplex PCR; TCRdb's copy has only in-frame clones and leaves some out. The sample has roughly 86,000 clones, just over 70% seen once. Germline CDR1 SGDLS, CDR2 YYNGEE. V was pared by 2 bases and J by 7 bases, with 13 bases between. The CDR3 covers 13 residues. The chain has TRBV9 and TRBJ2-7, with D hard to call. The sequence derives from a man aged 55-75 years in good health and CMV-seronegative. Material: PBMCs. CDR3 sequence (DNA): TGTGCCAGCAGCGTGGGTCAGACCGGGGAGCAGTACTTC. This encodes CASSVGQTGEQYF.